This TCR beta chain is drawn from a study of shared clonotypes between healthy human individuals (dated by TCRdb to about 2020). Regarding the study in general: The cohort comprised two women and three men aged 18 to 49 years. For each donor, three plates each were used for CD4 naive and CD4 memory, two plates were used for CD8 naive, and one plate was used for CD8 memory. Blood TCR repertoires of a handful of healthy adults were deeply sequenced to estimate repertoire size and the extent of clonotype sharing between individuals. Libraries were prepared and TCR repertoires were sequenced by different laboratories using diverse techniques, in order to increase sequencing depth and limit assay-specific biases. Per donor, leukapheresis produced somewhere between about 0.8 and 9.5 billion PBMCs. Points the paper makes about the study in general: Sharing across a few donors was observed for about 4.8% of naive CD4, less than 4% of naive CD8, over 2% of memory CD4, and roughly 0.4% of memory CD8 clonotypes. Sampling was restricted to blood, and TCR repertoires in tissues likely differ from the TCR repertoires found in blood. Pairwise subsampling indicated that sequencing depth was expected to affect the degree of clonotype sharing among donors. Compared with non-shared clonotypes, the clonotypes found in all four sorted-subset donors had higher generation probabilities. Naive subsets generally had larger estimated clonotype richness than memory subsets did. Because the study included only a small number of donors, the genetic and exposure-history diversity represented was limited. Incomplete sequencing was indicated by rarefaction of sorted-subset datasets, despite the large sequencing depth.

The donors were healthy, HIV-negative adults who had no recently reported acute infections or vaccinations. All donors were Caucasian adults living in Nashville, Tennessee, USA. CD4+ T cells were enriched by magnetic negative selection; naive cells were then positively selected on CD45RA, and the negative fraction formed the memory subset. Blood was collected by leukapheresis, and PBMCs were isolated by Ficoll-Histopaque density gradient centrifugation and then cryopreserved in liquid nitrogen vapor phase. Analytical flow cytometry was used to check the purity and quantity of each magnetically sorted T cell population. From each sorted fraction, genomic DNA was isolated and quantified by UV absorbance on a Nanodrop 2000c. Remarks on this clone: Its antigen remains unidentified. The sample holds no much larger clone one base away, and base qualities are not on file.

The CDR3 has 14 amino acids, counting the end cysteine and phenylalanine. The kept DNA is CDR3 alone, 42 bases in frame from the first base. V loses 4 bases, J loses 0 bases, and the germline ends lie 10 bases apart. Looking up the germline V gene yields CDR1 SQVTM and CDR2 ANQGSEA. Using the deep immunoSEQ assay, multiplex PCR amplified TCR CDR3 regions from genomic DNA. Extracted genomic DNA from each cell subset was spread evenly across all wells of several immunoSEQ 96-well plates, with each plate serving as a replicate. For sorted subsets, each replicate PCR was loaded with 200 to 250 ng genomic DNA, equivalent to 30,000 or so T cell genomes. Purified libraries were quantified with a Qubit 3.0 fluorometer, sized on a Bioanalyzer 2100, and re-quantified with the KAPA Library Quantification kit. Every immunoSEQ 96-well plate was sequenced on a separate single-read 150-cycle Illumina NextSeq 550 flow cell. In the paper's pipeline: The immunoSEQ output contained only junctional sequences without quality scores, so filtering could not match that applied to full-length reads. To assign V/J genes and CDR3, sequences were annotated against IMGT germline references using PyIR, a Python wrapper for IgBLAST v1.9. Reads with weak V/J assignments (E-value above 1e-6), missing CDR3, stop codons, out-of-frame junctions, or ambiguous translated residues were removed. V3J clonotypes were defined as sequences sharing an identical inferred V gene, J gene, and CDR3 amino acid sequence. Percentage overlap between repertoires was calculated by dividing the number of shared unique clonotypes by the size of the smaller repertoire. Three approaches were used to assess repertoire richness: RTK rarefaction, the Chao1 estimator, and Recon v2.1 estimates of unobserved clonotypes. For all TCRbeta clonotypes obtained by the gDNA method from four donors, generation probabilities were computed with OLGA. TCRdb mirrors the immuneACCESS table, restricted to in-frame sequences. Some clones are absent from its copies; in checked studies, under half trace to an unresolved V gene, and the reason for the others is unknown. D and trimming were read from the DNA, whereas the V and J calls and clone size are those reported in that table. This sample gives approximately 2.5 million clones in total; approximately 94% of them show up just once. The top ten clones comprise 0.35% to 0.45% of the sample.

The rearranged segments are TRBV29-1 and TRBJ1-5, with TRBD1 tentatively as D gene (5 bases match). The sequenced sample was naive CD4+ T cells from PBMCs. The sample's cell subset or site label, decoded: CD45RA+ positively selected. The receptor was derived from a man between 18 and 35 years old in good health. Some clones in this sample may be carry-over from other donors' samples. The CDR3 reads CSVARDGSNQPQHF. In nucleotides, the sequence is TGCAGCGTTGCCCGGGACGGTAGCAATCAGCCCCAGCATTTT.